The entry below describes one T cell receptor (beta chain). Its antigen is currently unknown. The data are from a study of cytomegalovirus exposure and HLA in healthy donors. Study conclusions and caveats: Among the sequence variants, a highly shared cluster was likely an artifact of sequencing.

Amplification used 60 Vbeta primers and 13 Jbeta primers. Method: immunoSEQ multiplex PCR; TCRdb's copy keeps in-frame clones and lacks some. The table has under 150,000 clones, approximately 81% seen once. The CDR3 is 16 residues long. Germline CDR1 is LNHDA and CDR2 is SQIVND (reference sequence). V lost 4 bases and J 0 bases, leaving 13 bases between the germline ends. The rearrangement joins TRBV19 to TRBJ1-3; D gene uncertain. The sample comprised PBMCs. The receptor was isolated from a woman in her thirties or forties in good health and CMV-seropositive. CDR3 nucleotides: TGTGCCAGTAGTACGGGAACAAGGAGCTCTGGAAACACCATATATTTT. This encodes CASSTGTRSSGNTIYF.